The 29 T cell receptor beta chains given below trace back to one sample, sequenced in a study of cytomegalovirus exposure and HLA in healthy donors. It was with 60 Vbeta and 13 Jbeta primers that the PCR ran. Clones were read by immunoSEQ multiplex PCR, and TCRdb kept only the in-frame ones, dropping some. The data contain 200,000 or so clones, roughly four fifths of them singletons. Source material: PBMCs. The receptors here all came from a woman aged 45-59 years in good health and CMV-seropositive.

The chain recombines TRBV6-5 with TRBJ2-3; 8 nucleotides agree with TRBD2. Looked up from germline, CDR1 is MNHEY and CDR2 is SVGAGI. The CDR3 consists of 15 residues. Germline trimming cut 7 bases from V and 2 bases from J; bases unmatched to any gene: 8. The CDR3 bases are TGTGCCAGCACTACAGCGGGGGCCCTCACAGATACGCAGTATTTT. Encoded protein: CASTTAGALTDTQYF.

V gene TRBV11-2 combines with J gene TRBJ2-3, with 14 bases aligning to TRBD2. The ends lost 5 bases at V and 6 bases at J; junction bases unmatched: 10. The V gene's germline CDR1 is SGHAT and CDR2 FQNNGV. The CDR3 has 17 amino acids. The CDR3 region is CASSRLTSGRATDTQYF. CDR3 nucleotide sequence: TGTGCCAGCAGCAGACTGACTAGCGGGAGGGCCACGGATACGCAGTATTTT.

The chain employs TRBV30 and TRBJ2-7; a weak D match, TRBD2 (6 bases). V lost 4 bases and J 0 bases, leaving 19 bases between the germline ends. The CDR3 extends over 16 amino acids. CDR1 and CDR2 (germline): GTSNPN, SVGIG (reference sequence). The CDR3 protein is CAWNLGTGLSSYEQYF. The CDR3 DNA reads TGTGCCTGGAACCTTGGGACGGGACTTAGCTCCTACGAGCAGTACTTC.

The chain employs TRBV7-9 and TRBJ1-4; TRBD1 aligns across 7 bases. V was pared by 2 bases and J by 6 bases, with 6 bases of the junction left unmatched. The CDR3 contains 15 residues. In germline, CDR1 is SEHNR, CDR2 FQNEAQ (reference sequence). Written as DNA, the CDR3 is TGTGCCAGCAGCTTAACATCCGGGACAGATGAAAAACTGTTTTTT. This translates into CASSLTSGTDEKLFF.

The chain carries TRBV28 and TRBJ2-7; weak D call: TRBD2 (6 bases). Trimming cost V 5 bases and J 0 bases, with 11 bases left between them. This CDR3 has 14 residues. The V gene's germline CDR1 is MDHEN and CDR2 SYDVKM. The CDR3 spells CASSLAHHSYEQYF. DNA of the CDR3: TGTGCCAGCAGTCTAGCGCACCACTCCTACGAGCAGTACTTC.

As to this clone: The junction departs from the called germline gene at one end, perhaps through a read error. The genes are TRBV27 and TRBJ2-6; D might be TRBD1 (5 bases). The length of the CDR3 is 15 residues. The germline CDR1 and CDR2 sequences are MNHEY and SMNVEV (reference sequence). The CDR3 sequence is CASSETFSGANGLTF. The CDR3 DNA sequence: TGTGCCAGCAGCGAAACGTTTTCTGGGGCCAACGGCCTGACTTTC.

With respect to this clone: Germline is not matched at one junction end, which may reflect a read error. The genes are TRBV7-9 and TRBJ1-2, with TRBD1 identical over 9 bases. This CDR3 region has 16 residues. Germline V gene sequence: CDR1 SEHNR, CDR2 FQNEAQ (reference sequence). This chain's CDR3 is CSSSFSRDRESYGYTF. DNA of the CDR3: TGTTCCAGCAGCTTTTCTCGGGACAGGGAATCCTATGGCTACACCTTC.

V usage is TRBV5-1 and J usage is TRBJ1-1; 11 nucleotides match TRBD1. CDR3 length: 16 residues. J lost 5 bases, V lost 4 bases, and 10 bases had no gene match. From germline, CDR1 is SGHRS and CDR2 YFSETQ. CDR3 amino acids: CASSGGQGAGFTEAFF. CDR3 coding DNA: TGCGCCAGCAGCGGCGGACAGGGGGCAGGGTTTACTGAAGCTTTCTTT.

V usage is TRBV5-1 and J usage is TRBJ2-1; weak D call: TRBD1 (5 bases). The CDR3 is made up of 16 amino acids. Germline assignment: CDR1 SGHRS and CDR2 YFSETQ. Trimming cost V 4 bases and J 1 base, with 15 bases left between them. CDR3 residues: CASSANRLGSYNEQFF. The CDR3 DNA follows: TGCGCCAGCAGCGCCAACAGGCTGGGTTCCTACAATGAGCAGTTCTTC. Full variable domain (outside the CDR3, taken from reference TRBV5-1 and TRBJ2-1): KAGVTQTPRYLIKTRGQQVTLSCSPISGHRSVSWYQQTPGQGLQFLFEYFSETQRNKGNFPGRFSGRQFSNSRSEMNVSTLELGDSALYLCASSANRLGSYNEQFFGPGTRLTVL.

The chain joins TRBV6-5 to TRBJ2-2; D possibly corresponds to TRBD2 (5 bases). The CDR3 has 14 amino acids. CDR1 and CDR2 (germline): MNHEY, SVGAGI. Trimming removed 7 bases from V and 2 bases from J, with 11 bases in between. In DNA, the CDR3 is TGTGCCAGCACCCGGACTGCTAACACCGGGGAGCTGTTTTTT. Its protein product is CASTRTANTGELFF.

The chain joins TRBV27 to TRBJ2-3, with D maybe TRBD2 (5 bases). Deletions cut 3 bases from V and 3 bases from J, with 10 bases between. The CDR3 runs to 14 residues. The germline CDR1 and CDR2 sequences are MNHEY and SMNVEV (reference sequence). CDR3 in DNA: TGTGCCAGCAGTTTTGAGAGGGCTACAGATACGCAGTATTTT. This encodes CASSFERATDTQYF.

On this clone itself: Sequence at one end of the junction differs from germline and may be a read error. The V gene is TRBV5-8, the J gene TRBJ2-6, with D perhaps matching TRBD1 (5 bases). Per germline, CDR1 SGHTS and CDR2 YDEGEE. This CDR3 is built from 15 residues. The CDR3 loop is CASSLEGSGANGLTF. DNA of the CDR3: TGTGCCAGCAGCTTGGAGGGCTCTGGGGCCAACGGCCTGACTTTC.

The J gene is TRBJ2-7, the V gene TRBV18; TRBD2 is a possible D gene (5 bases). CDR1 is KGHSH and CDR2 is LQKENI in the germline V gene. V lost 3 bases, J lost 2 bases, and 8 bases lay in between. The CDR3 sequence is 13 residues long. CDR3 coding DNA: TGTGCCAGCTCACCGGACGGGGCCTACGAGCAGTACTTC. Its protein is CASSPDGAYEQYF.

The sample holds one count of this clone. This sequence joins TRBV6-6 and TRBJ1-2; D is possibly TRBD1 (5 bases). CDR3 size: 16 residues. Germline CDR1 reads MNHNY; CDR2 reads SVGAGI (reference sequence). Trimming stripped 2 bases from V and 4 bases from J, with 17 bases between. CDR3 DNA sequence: TGTGCCAGCAGTTACGGGGCACCACACCGCCTCTATGGCTACACCTTC. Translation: CASSYGAPHRLYGYTF.

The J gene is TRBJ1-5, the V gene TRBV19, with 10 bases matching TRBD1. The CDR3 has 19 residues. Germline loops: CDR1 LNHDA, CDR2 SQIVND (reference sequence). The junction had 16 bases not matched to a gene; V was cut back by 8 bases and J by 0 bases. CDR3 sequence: CASVDRDRGRVGSNQPQHF. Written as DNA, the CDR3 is TGTGCCAGTGTCGACCGAGACAGGGGGCGGGTGGGTAGCAATCAGCCCCAGCATTTT.

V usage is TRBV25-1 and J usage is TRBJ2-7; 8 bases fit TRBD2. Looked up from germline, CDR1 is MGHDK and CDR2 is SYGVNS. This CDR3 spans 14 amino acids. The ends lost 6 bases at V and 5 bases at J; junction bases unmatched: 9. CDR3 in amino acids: CASRPEGGRNEQYF. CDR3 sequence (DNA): TGTGCCAGCAGACCGGAGGGCGGGAGGAACGAGCAGTACTTC.

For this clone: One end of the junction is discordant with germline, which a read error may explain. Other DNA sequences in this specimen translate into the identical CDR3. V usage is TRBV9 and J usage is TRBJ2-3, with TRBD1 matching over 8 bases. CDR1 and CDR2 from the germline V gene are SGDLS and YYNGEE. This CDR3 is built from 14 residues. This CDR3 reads CASSGRQGTDTQYF. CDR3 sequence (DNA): TGCGCCAGCAGCGGCAGACAGGGGACAGATACGCAGTATTTT.

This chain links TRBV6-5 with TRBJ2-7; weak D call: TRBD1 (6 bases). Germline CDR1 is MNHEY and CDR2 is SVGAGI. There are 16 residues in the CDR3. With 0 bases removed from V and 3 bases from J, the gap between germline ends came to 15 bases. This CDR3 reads CASSYSVLGQLYEQYF. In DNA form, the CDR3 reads TGTGCCAGCAGTTACTCGGTTCTGGGACAACTCTACGAGCAGTACTTC.

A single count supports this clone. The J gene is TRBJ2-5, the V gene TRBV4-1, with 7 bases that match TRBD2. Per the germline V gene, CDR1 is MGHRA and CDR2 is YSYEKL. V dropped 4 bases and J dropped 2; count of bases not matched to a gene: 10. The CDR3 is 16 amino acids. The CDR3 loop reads CASSLSRGGGQETQYF. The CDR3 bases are TGCGCCAGCAGCCTCTCCCGCGGGGGAGGACAAGAGACCCAGTACTTC.

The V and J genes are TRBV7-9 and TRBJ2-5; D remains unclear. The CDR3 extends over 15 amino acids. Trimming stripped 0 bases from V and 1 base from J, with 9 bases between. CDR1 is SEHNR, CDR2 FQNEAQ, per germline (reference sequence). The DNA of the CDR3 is TGTGCCAGCAGCTTAGCGGTGGGCCCCCAAGAGACCCAGTACTTC. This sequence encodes CASSLAVGPQETQYF.

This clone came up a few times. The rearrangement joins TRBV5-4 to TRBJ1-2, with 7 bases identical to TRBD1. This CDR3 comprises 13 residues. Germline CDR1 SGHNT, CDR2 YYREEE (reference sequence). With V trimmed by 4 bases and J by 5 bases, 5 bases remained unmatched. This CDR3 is CASSGRQGYGYTF. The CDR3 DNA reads TGTGCCAGCAGCGGTAGACAGGGTTATGGCTACACCTTC.

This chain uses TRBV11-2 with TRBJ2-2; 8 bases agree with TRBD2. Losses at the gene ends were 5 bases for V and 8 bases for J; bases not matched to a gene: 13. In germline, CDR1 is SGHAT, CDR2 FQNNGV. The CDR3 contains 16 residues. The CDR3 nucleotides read TGTGCCAGCAGCCACCACGGGGGGGCCCGAAAGGGGGAGCTGTTTTTT. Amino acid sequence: CASSHHGGARKGELFF.

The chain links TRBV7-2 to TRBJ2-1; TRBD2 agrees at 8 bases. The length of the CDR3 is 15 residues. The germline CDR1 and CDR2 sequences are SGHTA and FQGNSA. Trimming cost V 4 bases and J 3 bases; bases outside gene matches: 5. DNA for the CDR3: TGTGCCAGCAGCTCTGGAGCGGGGGTCTACAATGAGCAGTTCTTC. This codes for CASSSGAGVYNEQFF. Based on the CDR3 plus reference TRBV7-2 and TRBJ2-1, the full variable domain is GAGVSQSPSNKVTEKGKDVELRCDPISGHTALYWYRQSLGQGLEFLIYFQGNSAPDKSGLPSDRFSAERTGGSVSTLTIQRTQQEDSAVYLCASSSGAGVYNEQFFGPGTRLTVL.

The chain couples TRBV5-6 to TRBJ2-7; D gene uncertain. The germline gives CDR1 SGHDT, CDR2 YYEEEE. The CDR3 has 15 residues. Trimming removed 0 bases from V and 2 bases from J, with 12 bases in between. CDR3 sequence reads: CASSLGSVLPYEQYF. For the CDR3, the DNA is TGTGCCAGCAGCTTGGGCAGCGTACTCCCCTACGAGCAGTACTTC.

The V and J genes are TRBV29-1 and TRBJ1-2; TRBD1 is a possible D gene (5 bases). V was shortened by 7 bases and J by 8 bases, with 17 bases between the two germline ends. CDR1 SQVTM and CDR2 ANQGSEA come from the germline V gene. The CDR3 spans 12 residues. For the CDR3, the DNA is TGCAGCGGCGCCAGCGGGGGGAGAGGCTACACCTTC. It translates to CSGASGGRGYTF.

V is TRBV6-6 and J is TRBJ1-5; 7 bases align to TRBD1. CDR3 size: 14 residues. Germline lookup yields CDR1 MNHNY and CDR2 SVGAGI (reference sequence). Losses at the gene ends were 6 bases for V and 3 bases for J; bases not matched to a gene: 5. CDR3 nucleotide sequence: TGTGCCAGCAGCCAGACAGGGCTCAATCAGCCCCAGCATTTT. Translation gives CASSQTGLNQPQHF.

The CDR3 bases are TGTGCCACTTCCTCCGGGGTGGGCGACGAGCAGTACTTC. Amino acid sequence: CATSSGVGDEQYF. V is TRBV28 and J is TRBJ2-7; TRBD2 is a possible D gene (5 bases). V was shortened by 10 bases and J by 5 bases, with 18 bases between the two germline ends. Per germline, CDR1 MDHEN and CDR2 SYDVKM. The CDR3 consists of 13 residues. The whole variable domain, remainder taken from reference TRBV28 and TRBJ2-7, is DVKVTQSSRYLVKRTGEKVFLECVQDMDHENMFWYRQDPGLGLRLIYFSYDVKMKEKGDIPEGYSVSREKKERFSLILESASTNQTSMYLCATSSGVGDEQYFGPGTRLTVT.

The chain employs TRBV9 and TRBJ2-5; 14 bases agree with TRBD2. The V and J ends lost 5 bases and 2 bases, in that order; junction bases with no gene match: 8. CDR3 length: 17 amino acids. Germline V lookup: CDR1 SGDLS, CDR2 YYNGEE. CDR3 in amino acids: CASSPGLAGGRQETQYF. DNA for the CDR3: TGTGCCAGCAGTCCTGGACTAGCGGGGGGACGGCAAGAGACCCAGTACTTC.

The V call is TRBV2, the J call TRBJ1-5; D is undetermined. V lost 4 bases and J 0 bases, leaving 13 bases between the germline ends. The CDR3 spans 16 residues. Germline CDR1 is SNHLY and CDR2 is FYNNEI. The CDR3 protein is CASSAGSGPSNQPQHF. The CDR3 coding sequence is TGTGCCAGCAGTGCTGGGAGCGGCCCTAGCAATCAGCCCCAGCATTTT.